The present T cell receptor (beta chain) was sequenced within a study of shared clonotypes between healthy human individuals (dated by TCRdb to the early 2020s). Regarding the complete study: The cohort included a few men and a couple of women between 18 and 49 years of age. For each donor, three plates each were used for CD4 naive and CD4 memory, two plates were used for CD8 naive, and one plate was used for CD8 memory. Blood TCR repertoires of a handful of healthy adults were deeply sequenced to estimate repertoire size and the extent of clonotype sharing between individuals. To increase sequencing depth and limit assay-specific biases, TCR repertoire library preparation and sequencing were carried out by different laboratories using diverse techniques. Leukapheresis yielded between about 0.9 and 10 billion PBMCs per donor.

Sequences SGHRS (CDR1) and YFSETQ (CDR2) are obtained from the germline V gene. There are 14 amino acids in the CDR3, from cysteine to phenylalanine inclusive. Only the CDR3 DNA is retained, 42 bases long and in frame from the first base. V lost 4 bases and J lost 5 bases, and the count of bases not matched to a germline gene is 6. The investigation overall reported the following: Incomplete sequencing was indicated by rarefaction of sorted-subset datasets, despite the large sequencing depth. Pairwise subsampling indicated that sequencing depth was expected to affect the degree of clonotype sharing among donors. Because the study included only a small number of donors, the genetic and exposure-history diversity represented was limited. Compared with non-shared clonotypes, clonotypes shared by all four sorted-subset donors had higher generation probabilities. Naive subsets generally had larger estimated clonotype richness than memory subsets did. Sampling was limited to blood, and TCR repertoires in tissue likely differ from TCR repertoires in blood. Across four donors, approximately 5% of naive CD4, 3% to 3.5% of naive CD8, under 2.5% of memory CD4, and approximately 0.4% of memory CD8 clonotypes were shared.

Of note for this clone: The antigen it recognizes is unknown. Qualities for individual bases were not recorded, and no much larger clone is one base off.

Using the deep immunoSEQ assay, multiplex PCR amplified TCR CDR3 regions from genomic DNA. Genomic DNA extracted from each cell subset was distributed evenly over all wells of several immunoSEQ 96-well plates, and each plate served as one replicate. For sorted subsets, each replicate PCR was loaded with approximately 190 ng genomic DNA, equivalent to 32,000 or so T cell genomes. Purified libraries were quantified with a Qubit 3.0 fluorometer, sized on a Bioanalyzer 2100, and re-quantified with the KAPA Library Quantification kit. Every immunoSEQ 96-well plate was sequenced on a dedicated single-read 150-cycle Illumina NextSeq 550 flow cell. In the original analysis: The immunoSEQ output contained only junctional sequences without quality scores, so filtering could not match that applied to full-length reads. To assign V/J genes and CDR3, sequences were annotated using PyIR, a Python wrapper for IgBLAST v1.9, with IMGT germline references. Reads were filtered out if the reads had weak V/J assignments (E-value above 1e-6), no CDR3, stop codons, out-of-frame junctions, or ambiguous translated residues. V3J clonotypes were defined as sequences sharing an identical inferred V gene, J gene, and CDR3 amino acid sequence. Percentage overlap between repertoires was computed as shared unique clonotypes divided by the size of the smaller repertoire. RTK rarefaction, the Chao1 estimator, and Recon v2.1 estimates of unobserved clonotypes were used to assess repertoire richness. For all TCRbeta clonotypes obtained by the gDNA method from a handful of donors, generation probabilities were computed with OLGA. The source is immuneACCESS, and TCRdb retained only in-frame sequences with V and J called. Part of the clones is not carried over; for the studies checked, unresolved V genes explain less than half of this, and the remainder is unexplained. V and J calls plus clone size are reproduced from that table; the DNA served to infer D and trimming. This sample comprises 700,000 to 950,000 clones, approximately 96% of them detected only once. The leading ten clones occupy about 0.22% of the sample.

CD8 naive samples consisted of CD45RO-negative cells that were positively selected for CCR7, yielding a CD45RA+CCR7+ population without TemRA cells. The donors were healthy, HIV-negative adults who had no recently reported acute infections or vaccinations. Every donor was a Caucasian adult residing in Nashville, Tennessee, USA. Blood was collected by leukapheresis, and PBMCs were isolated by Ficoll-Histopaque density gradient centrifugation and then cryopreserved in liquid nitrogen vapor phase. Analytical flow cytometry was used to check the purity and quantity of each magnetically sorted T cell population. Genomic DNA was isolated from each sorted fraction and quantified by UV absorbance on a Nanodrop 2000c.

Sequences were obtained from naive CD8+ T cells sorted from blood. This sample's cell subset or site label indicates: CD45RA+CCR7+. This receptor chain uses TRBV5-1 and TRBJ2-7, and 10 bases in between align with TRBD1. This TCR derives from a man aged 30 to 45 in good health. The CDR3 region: CASSAGTGADEQYF. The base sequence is TGCGCCAGCAGCGCGGGGACAGGGGCGGACGAGCAGTACTTC.